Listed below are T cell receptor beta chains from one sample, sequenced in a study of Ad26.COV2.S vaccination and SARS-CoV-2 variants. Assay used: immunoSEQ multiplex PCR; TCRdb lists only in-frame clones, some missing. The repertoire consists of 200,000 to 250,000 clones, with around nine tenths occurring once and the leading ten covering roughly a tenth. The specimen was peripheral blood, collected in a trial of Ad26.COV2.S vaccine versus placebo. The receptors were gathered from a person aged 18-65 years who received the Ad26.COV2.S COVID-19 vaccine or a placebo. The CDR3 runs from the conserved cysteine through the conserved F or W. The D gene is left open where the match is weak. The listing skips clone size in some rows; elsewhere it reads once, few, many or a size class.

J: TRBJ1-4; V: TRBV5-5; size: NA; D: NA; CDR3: CASSLAPTTNEKLFF; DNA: TGTGCCAGCAGCTTGGCTCCGACAACTAATGAAAAACTGTTTTTT
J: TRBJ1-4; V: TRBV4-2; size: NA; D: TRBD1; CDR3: CASSQPDRGRTEKLFF; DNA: TGTGCCAGCAGCCAACCTGACAGGGGGCGCACGGAAAAACTGTTTTTT
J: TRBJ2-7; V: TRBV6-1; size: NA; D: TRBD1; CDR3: CASSEQAGGYEQYF; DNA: TGTGCCAGCAGTGAACAAGCAGGGGGCTACGAGCAGTACTTC
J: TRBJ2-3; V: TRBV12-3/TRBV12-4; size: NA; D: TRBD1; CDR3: CASRGDRADTQYF; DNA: TGTGCCAGCAGAGGGGACAGAGCAGATACGCAGTATTTT
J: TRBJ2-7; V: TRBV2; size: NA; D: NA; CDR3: CASRARGAFYEQYF; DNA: TGTGCCAGCCGCGCCCGGGGGGCGTTCTACGAGCAGTACTTC
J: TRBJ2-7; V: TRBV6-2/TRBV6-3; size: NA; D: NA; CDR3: CASSSGSFSGEQYF; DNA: TGTGCCAGCAGTTCTGGGTCCTTTTCGGGGGAGCAGTACTTC
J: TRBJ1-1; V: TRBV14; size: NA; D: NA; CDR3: CASSQIVGGLPEAFF; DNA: TGTGCCAGCAGCCAAATTGTCGGGGGTCTCCCTGAAGCTTTCTTT
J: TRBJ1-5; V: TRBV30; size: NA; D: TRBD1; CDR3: CAWTTGTGVNQPQHF; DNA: TGTGCCTGGACCACCGGGACAGGGGTCAATCAGCCCCAGCATTTT
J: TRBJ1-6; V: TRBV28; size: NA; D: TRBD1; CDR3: CASSLVHGQGFSPLHF; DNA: TGTGCCAGCAGTTTAGTCCATGGACAGGGCTTCTCACCCCTCCACTTT
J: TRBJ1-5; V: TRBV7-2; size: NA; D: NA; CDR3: CASSLAGQGIQPQHF; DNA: TGTGCCAGCAGCTTAGCGGGGCAGGGCATCCAGCCCCAGCATTTT
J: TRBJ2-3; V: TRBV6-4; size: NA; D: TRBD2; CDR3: CASSDSPAGGGDTQYF; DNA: TGTGCCAGCAGTGACTCTCCAGCGGGAGGGGGAGATACGCAGTATTTT
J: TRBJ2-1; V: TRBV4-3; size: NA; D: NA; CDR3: CASSQDPLASGQFF; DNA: TGCGCCAGCAGCCAAGATCCCCTGGCGAGTGGGCAGTTCTTC
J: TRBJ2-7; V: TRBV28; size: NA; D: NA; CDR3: CASSFETGSSYEQYF; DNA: TGTGCCAGCAGTTTCGAGACAGGTAGCTCCTACGAGCAGTACTTC
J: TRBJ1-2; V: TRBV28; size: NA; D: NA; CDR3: CASRSGGTKNYGYTF; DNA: TGTGCCAGCAGATCCGGTGGGACTAAAAACTATGGCTACACCTTC
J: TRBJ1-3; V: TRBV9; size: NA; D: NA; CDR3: CASSVEQKSGNTIYF; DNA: TGTGCCAGCAGCGTGGAACAGAAGTCTGGAAACACCATATATTTT
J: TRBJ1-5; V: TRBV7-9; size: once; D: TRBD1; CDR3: CASSRGQGVQPQHF; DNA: TGTGCCAGCAGCCGAGGACAGGGTGTGCAGCCCCAGCATTTT
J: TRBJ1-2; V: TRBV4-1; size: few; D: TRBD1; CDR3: CASSPTQGARGYTF; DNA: TGCGCCAGCAGCCCGACGCAGGGGGCGCGGGGCTACACCTTC
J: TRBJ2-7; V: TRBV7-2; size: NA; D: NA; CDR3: CASSFVGSEQYF; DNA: TGTGCCAGCAGCTTCGTAGGTTCCGAGCAGTACTTC
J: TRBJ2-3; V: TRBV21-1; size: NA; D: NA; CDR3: CASSRYRPHGVDTQYF; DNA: TGTGCCAGCAGCAGATATCGGCCGCATGGCGTAGATACGCAGTATTTT
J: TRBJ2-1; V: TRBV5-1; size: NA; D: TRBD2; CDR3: CASSSLGGSSYNEQFF; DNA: TGCGCCAGCAGCTCCCTTGGCGGGAGCTCCTACAATGAGCAGTTCTTC
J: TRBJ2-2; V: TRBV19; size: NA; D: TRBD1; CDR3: CASRRNGTGPWGGELFF; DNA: TGTGCCAGTAGGCGAAACGGGACAGGCCCCTGGGGCGGGGAGCTGTTTTTT
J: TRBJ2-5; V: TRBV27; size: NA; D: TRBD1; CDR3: CASSLTGTGGQTQYF; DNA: TGTGCCAGCAGCCTCACCGGGACAGGGGGTCAGACCCAGTACTTC
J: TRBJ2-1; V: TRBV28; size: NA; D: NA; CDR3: CASSLPQGRYNEQFF; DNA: TGTGCCAGCAGTTTGCCACAGGGAAGGTACAATGAGCAGTTCTTC
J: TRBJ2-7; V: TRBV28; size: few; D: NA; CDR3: CASSLAGQIYEQYF; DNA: TGTGCCAGCAGTTTAGCGGGACAGATCTACGAGCAGTACTTC
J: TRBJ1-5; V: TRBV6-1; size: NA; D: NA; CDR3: CASSEVLGGDQPQHF; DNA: TGTGCCAGCAGTGAGGTGCTCGGGGGCGATCAGCCCCAGCATTTT
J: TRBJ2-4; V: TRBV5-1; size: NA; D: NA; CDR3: CASSLDYFNIQYF; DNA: TGCGCCAGCAGCTTGGACTATTTCAACATTCAGTACTTC
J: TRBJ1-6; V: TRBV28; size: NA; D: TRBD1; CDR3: CASSTRQGDNSPLHF; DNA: TGTGCCAGCAGTACTAGACAGGGAGATAATTCACCCCTCCACTTT
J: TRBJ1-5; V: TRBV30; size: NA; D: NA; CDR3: CAWGGQFGQPQHF; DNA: TGTGCCTGGGGGGGTCAGTTCGGTCAGCCCCAGCATTTT
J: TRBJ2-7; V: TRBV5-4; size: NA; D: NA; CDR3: CASSSVGRDYEQYF; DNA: TGTGCCAGCAGCTCAGTGGGACGGGACTACGAGCAGTACTTC
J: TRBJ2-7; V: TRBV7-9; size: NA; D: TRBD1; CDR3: CASSLGQGAVYEQYF; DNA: TGTGCCAGCAGTCTGGGACAGGGGGCCGTGTACGAGCAGTACTTC
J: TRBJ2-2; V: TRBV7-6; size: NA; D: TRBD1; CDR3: CASSLGTGVNTGELFF; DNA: TGTGCCAGCAGCTTAGGGACAGGGGTGAACACCGGGGAGCTGTTTTTT
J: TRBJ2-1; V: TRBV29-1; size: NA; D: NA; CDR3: CSVESVPSYNEQFF; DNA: TGCAGCGTTGAATCGGTCCCCTCCTACAATGAGCAGTTCTTC
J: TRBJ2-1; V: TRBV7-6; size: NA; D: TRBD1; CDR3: CASSRTGRNYNEQFF; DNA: TGTGCCAGCAGCCGGACAGGGCGAAACTACAATGAGCAGTTCTTC
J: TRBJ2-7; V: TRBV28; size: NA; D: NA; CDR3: CASSQMGAGRYEQYF; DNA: TGTGCCAGCAGCCAGATGGGAGCGGGTAGGTACGAGCAGTACTTC
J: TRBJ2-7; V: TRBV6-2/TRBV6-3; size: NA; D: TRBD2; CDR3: CASSWRGENYGQYF; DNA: TGTGCCAGCAGTTGGCGGGGGGAAAACTACGGGCAGTACTTC
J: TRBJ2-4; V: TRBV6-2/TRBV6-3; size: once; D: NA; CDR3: CASSYARAGAKNIQYF; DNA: TGTGCCAGCAGTTACGCCCGGGCAGGGGCCAAAAACATTCAGTACTTC
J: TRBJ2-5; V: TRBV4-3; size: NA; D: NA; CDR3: CASSQGLVQETQYF; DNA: TGCGCCAGCAGCCAAGGACTAGTCCAAGAGACCCAGTACTTC
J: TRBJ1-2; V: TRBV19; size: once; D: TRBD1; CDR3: CASSKTGGNYGYTF; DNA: TGTGCCAGTAGTAAGACAGGGGGCAACTATGGCTACACCTTC
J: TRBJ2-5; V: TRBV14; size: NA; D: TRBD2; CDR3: CASSHLDRGSSGSWGQETQYF; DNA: TGTGCCAGCAGCCACCTGGACCGAGGATCTAGCGGGAGTTGGGGACAAGAGACCCAGTACTTC
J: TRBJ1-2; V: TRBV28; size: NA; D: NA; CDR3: CASSSGTKAANYGYTF; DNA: TGTGCCAGCAGTTCCGGGACAAAGGCCGCTAACTATGGCTACACCTTC
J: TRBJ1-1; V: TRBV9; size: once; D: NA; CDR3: CASSVDWGDTEAFF; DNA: TGTGCCAGCAGCGTAGATTGGGGGGACACTGAAGCTTTCTTT
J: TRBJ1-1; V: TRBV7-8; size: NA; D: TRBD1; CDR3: CASSPRRQGSTEAFF; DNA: TGTGCCAGCAGCCCCCGTAGACAGGGCTCCACTGAAGCTTTCTTT
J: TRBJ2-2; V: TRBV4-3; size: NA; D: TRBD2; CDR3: CASSQTLAGPNTGELFF; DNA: TGCGCCAGCAGCCAGACCCTAGCGGGTCCGAACACCGGGGAGCTGTTTTTT
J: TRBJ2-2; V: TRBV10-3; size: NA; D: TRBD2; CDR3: CAWRGEDTGELFF; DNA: TGTGCCTGGCGGGGGGAGGACACCGGGGAGCTGTTTTTT
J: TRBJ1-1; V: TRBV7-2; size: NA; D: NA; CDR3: CASSFPGTSSEAFF; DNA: TGTGCCAGCAGCTTCCCAGGGACCTCGTCTGAAGCTTTCTTT
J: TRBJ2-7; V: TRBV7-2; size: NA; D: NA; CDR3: CASSLVGVGEQYF; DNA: TGTGCCAGCAGCTTAGTTGGGGTCGGCGAGCAGTACTTC
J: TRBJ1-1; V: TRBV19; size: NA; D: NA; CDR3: CASSTGTTMNTEAFF; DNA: TGTGCCAGTAGTACCGGGACAACTATGAACACTGAAGCTTTCTTT
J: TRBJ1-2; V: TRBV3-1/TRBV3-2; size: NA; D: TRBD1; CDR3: CASSPDGTGGYTF; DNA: TGTGCCAGCAGCCCCGATGGGACAGGTGGCTACACCTTC
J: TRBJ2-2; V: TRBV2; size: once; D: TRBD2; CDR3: CASGLAGNTGELFF; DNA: TGTGCCAGTGGACTAGCGGGGAACACCGGGGAGCTGTTTTTT
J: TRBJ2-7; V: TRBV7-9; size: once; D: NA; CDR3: CASSLGASPGEQYF; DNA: TGTGCCAGCAGCTTAGGGGCTTCCCCCGGCGAGCAGTACTTC
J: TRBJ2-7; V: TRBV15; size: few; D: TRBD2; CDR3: CATSSHSGRVFYEQYF; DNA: TGTGCCACCAGCAGTCATAGCGGGAGGGTTTTCTACGAGCAGTACTTC
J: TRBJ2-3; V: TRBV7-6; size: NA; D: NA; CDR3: CASSLGIGADTQYF; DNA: TGTGCCAGCAGCTTAGGGATCGGGGCAGATACGCAGTATTTT
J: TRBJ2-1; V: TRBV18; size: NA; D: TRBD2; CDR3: CASSPIAGGYNEQFF; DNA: TGTGCCAGCTCACCTATTGCGGGAGGCTACAATGAGCAGTTCTTC
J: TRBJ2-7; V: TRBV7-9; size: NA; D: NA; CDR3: CASSLAGRAYEQYF; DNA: TGTGCCAGCAGCTTAGCGGGAAGGGCCTACGAGCAGTACTTC
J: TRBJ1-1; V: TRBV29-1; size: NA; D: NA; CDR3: CSVDLGLSTEAFF; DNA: TGCAGCGTTGATTTAGGGTTGAGCACTGAAGCTTTCTTT
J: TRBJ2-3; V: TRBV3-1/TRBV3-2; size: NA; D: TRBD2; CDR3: CASSRSQSGTSGADTQYF; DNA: TGTGCCAGCAGCCGTTCACAATCCGGGACTAGCGGGGCAGATACGCAGTATTTT
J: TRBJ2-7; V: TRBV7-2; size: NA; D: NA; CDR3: CASSSPLAGREQYF; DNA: TGTGCCAGCAGCTCCCCCCTTGCAGGCCGGGAGCAGTACTTC
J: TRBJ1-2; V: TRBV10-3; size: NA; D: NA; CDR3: CAISELLRQTNYGYTF; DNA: TGTGCCATCAGTGAGTTACTTCGACAAACAAACTATGGCTACACCTTC
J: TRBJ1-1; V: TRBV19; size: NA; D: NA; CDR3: CASSIGRVPTEAFF; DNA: TGTGCCAGTAGTATTGGCAGGGTGCCGACTGAAGCTTTCTTT
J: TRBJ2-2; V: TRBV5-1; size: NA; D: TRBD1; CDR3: CASSIRTGPERELFF; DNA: TGCGCCAGCAGCATCCGGACAGGCCCCGAGCGGGAGCTGTTTTTT